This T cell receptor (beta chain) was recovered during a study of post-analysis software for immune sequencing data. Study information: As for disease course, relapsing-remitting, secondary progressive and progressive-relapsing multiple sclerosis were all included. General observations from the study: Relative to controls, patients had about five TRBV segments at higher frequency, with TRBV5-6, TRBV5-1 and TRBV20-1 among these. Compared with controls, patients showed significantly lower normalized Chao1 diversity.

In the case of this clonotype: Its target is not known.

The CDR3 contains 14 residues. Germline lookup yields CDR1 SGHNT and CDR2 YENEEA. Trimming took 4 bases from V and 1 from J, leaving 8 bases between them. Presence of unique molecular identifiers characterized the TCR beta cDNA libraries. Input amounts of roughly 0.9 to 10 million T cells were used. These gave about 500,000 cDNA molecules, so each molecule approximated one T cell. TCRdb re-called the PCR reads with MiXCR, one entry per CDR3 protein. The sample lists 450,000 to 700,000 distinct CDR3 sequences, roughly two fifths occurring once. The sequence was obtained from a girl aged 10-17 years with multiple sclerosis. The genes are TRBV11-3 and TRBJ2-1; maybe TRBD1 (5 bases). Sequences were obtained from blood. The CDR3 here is CASSSDISYNEQFF. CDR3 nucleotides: TGTGCCAGCAGCTCGGACATTTCCTACAATGAGCAGTTCTTC.